The 28 T cell receptor beta chains below were found in one sample sequenced in a study of T-cell reconstitution after alpha-beta-depleted transplantation in children. Unique molecular identifiers were incorporated when the TCRbeta library was constructed. TCRdb called the PCR reads again in MiXCR, with one record for every CDR3 protein. The sample has a few hundred thousand distinct CDR3 sequences; under 15% are singletons. Here the sequenced sample was PBMCs, mostly from graft donor cells, taken 360 days after TCRalphabeta/CD19-depleted stem cell transplant. All receptors come from a male patient younger than 18 who had a stem cell transplant for acute myeloid leukemia, so the T cells may come from the graft donor.

In its sample, this clonotype was seen many times. The chain has TRBV29-1 and TRBJ2-7, with TRBD1 matching over 8 bases. The germline CDR1 and CDR2 sequences are SQVTM and ANQGSEA. V trimming: 6 bases; J trimming: 6 bases; junction bases outside the gene matches: 10. There are 13 residues in the CDR3. CDR3 region: CSVDLTGAVEQYF. In nucleotides, the CDR3 is TGCAGCGTCGATTTGACAGGGGCGGTCGAGCAGTACTTC.

The chain carries TRBV28 and TRBJ2-3, with 7 nucleotides matching TRBD2. This CDR3 is 13 amino acids long. V shed 10 bases and J 0 bases; nucleotides not matched to a gene: 4. In germline, CDR1 is MDHEN, CDR2 SYDVKM. The chain's CDR3 is CAIRAGSTDTQYF. The CDR3 nucleotides are TGTGCCATCCGAGCGGGGAGCACAGATACGCAGTATTTT. Complete variable domain (other parts from reference TRBV28 and TRBJ2-3): DVKVTQSSRYLVKRTGEKVFLECVQDMDHENMFWYRQDPGLGLRLIYFSYDVKMKEKGDIPEGYSVSREKKERFSLILESASTNQTSMYLCAIRAGSTDTQYFGPGTRLTVL.

The chain joins TRBV20-1 to TRBJ2-7; unclear D gene. Trimming pared 8 bases from V and 4 bases from J, leaving 18 bases between. Germline CDR1 DFQATT, CDR2 SNEGSKA (reference sequence). The CDR3 loop spans 13 amino acids. DNA for the CDR3: TGCAGTTCTACCGCAGATGGAATATACGAGCAGTACTTC. Residues: CSSTADGIYEQYF.

The chain joins TRBV4-2 to TRBJ2-1, with TRBD2 as a possible D gene (6 bases). Germline values: CDR1 LGHNA, CDR2 YNFKEQ. With 1 base removed from V and 6 bases from J, the gap between germline ends came to 22 bases. CDR3 size: 18 residues. In nucleotides, the CDR3 is TGTGCCAGCAGCCAAGTAGCGGTGGGCCAGGTAGGGGTCAATGAGCAGTTCTTC. Its protein is CASSQVAVGQVGVNEQFF.

V and J are TRBV4-3 and TRBJ2-2; D may be TRBD2 (5 bases). This CDR3 comprises 17 residues. The germline V gene has CDR1 LGHNA and CDR2 YSLEER. With 0 bases removed from V and 2 bases from J, the gap between germline ends came to 13 bases. The DNA for the CDR3 is TGCGCCAGCAGCCAAGATCGGCGGACTTTAAACACCGGGGAGCTGTTTTTT. This codes for CASSQDRRTLNTGELFF.

The sample holds a few counts of this clonotype. The V gene is TRBV19, the J gene TRBJ2-2, with 11 positions matching TRBD2. This CDR3 has 18 amino acids. Germline V gene data show CDR1 as LNHDA and CDR2 as SQIVND (reference sequence). The V segment lost 3 bases and the J segment 3 bases; nucleotides outside the gene matches: 9. CDR3 DNA sequence: TGTGCCAGTAGTATTCAACGACTAGCGGGGTCCTACACCGGGGAGCTGTTTTTT. Translation gives CASSIQRLAGSYTGELFF.

The V and J genes are TRBV9 and TRBJ2-5; 8 positions agree with TRBD2. J was trimmed by 2 bases and V by 2 bases; bases with no gene match: 5. CDR3 length: 15 amino acids. The germline CDR1 and CDR2 sequences are SGDLS and YYNGEE. The CDR3 bases are TGTGCCAGCAGCGTCATAGCGGGATGGCAAGAGACCCAGTACTTC. Residues: CASSVIAGWQETQYF.

Many counts were recorded for this clonotype. This rearrangement joins TRBV12-3 or TRBV12-4 to TRBJ2-7, with D tentatively TRBD2 (6 bases). CDR3 size: 15 residues. The germline V and J ends were trimmed by 5 bases and 1 base, with 15 bases remaining between them. The CDR3 sequence is CASSPPVAGSYEQYF. The CDR3 DNA reads as TGTGCCAGCAGTCCGCCCGTGGCGGGATCCTACGAGCAGTACTTC.

This clonotype was picked up a small number of times. V and J are TRBV29-1 and TRBJ1-2, with D hard to call. The CDR3 contains 9 residues. Germline V lookup: CDR1 SQVTM, CDR2 ANQGSEA. V was pared by 6 bases and J by 6 bases, with 5 bases between. The CDR3 protein is CSVSNGYTF. The CDR3 nucleotides read TGCAGCGTCAGTAATGGCTACACCTTC.

The genes are TRBV21-1 and TRBJ2-2; the table's D call of TRBD2 was not tested on the DNA. TRBV21-1 is a recognized pseudogene. This CDR3 region has 17 residues. The CDR3 loop reads CASSSWTVAGWTGELFF. DNA for the CDR3: TGTGCCAGCAGCAGCTGGACCGTAGCGGGTTGGACCGGGGAGCTGTTTTTT.

The V and J genes are TRBV20-1 and TRBJ1-1; maybe TRBD1 (6 bases). In germline, CDR1 is DFQATT, CDR2 SNEGSKA (reference sequence). The V end was cut by 0 bases, the J end by 2 bases, with 19 bases between. The CDR3 is 17 amino acids. The CDR3 here is CSARERTPGTPNTEAFF. CDR3 DNA sequence: TGCAGTGCTAGAGAAAGGACTCCCGGGACACCAAACACTGAAGCTTTCTTT.

There are a few counts of this clonotype. This chain joins TRBV15 and TRBJ2-1, with 7 bases aligning to TRBD2. Per germline, CDR1 LNHNV and CDR2 YYDKDF (reference sequence). This CDR3 contains 16 residues. Unmatched junction bases numbered 6, after V lost 0 bases and J lost 4 bases. CDR3 nucleotides: TGTGCCACCAGCAGAGAAGCGGGACTATTTTACAATGAGCAGTTCTTC. It encodes CATSREAGLFYNEQFF.

This clonotype occurred a few times. V usage is TRBV4-3 and J usage is TRBJ1-2, with 7 bases lining up with TRBD1. Trimming cost V 4 bases and J 7 bases; bases outside gene matches: 12. Germline CDR1 reads LGHNA; CDR2 reads YSLEER. The CDR3 spans 15 residues. CDR3 in amino acids: CASSLLPGTESGYTF. The CDR3, as DNA: TGCGCCAGCAGCCTGCTTCCCGGGACAGAGTCTGGCTACACCTTC.

This clonotype was found many times. The chain employs TRBV7-8 and TRBJ2-3; 9 bases map to TRBD2. Trimming cost V 2 bases and J 0 bases; bases outside gene matches: 3. From germline, CDR1 is SGHVS and CDR2 FQNEAQ. This CDR3 contains 16 residues. CDR3 sequence reads: CASSLRLADSTDTQYF. CDR3 bases: TGTGCCAGCAGCTTAAGACTAGCGGATAGCACAGATACGCAGTATTTT.

V is TRBV29-1 and J is TRBJ2-3; 9 bases are a match to TRBD2. The CDR3 covers 17 residues. Germline CDR1 is SQVTM and CDR2 is ANQGSEA. The trim removed 8 bases at V and 0 bases at J, leaving 15 bases unmatched. The CDR3 region is CSYCGAGGSTSTDTQYF. Here the CDR3 DNA reads TGCAGCTACTGCGGAGCGGGAGGTTCTACTAGCACAGATACGCAGTATTTT.

The chain has TRBV4-3 and TRBJ2-1, with D unresolved. The CDR3 covers 14 residues. Trimming shortened V by 1 base and J by 9 bases, and 13 bases separated the two germline ends. CDR1 and CDR2 from the germline V gene are LGHNA and YSLEER. CDR3 region: CASSQVPRVGEQFF. CDR3 coding DNA: TGCGCCAGCAGCCAAGTCCCCCGGGTGGGTGAGCAGTTCTTC.

This clonotype was observed many times. This rearrangement joins TRBV12-3 or TRBV12-4 to TRBJ2-7; D is unclear. The length of the CDR3 is 12 residues. V lost 8 bases and J 3 bases, leaving 11 bases between the germline ends. CDR3 nucleotides: TGTGCCAGCTCGGGTGGGAACTACGAGCAGTACTTC. Its translation: CASSGGNYEQYF.

Turning to this clonotype: At one end the junction does not follow the germline gene, possibly because of a read error. This chain uses TRBV11-1 with TRBJ2-5; TRBD2 aligns across 12 bases. Germline CDR1 reads SGHAT; CDR2 reads FQDESV (reference sequence). The CDR3 contains 19 residues. DNA for the CDR3: TGTGCCAGCAGCTGGGGGGCCTACTTGACTAGCGGGAGCCAAGTGACCCAGTACTTC. This gives the protein CASSWGAYLTSGSQVTQYF.

The chain is built from TRBV14 and TRBJ2-5; D uncertain. Trimming pared 5 bases from V and 2 bases from J, leaving 15 bases between. This CDR3 is 15 amino acids long. Germline-derived CDR1 and CDR2 are SGHDN and FVKESK. The CDR3, as DNA: TGTGCCAGCAGCTCAATATCTGGCTATCAAGAGACCCAGTACTTC. Protein: CASSSISGYQETQYF.

The chain links TRBV24-1 to TRBJ1-1; 9 bases line up with TRBD1. CDR3 length: 15 residues. V trimming: 4 bases; J trimming: 2 bases; junction bases outside the gene matches: 4. CDR1 KGHDR and CDR2 SFDVKD come from the germline V gene. CDR3 in amino acids: CATSDPTGGNTEAFF. The CDR3 nucleotides read TGTGCCACCAGTGACCCGACAGGGGGTAACACTGAAGCTTTCTTT.

This clonotype appeared a few times. The chain joins TRBV20-1 to TRBJ2-3; a possible D gene is TRBD1 (6 bases). V was shortened by 3 bases and J by 8 bases, with 12 bases between the two germline ends. The length of the CDR3 is 12 residues. Germline CDR1 reads DFQATT; CDR2 reads SNEGSKA (reference sequence). The CDR3 DNA reads TGCAGTGCTAGCATAGGGGACATTACGCAGTATTTT. Residues: CSASIGDITQYF.

This clonotype was picked up many times. This chain connects TRBV20-1 to TRBJ2-1; a possible D gene is TRBD2 (6 bases). Germline CDR1 and CDR2: DFQATT and SNEGSKA (reference sequence). This CDR3 has 13 residues. Trimming took off 8 bases at V and 0 bases at J, with 11 bases between the two ends. The CDR3, as DNA: TGCAGTTCCCGACTAGGCTCCTACAATGAGCAGTTCTTC. Translating gives CSSRLGSYNEQFF.

V usage is TRBV2 and J usage is TRBJ2-2, with 13 bases matching TRBD2. This CDR3 comprises 19 residues. Germline values: CDR1 SNHLY, CDR2 FYNNEI. The V and J ends lost 5 bases and 5 bases, in that order; junction bases with no gene match: 14. The CDR3 sequence: CASSFWTSGRGLGTGELFF. CDR3 nucleotide sequence: TGTGCCAGCAGTTTCTGGACTAGCGGGAGAGGTTTAGGGACCGGGGAGCTGTTTTTT.

This clonotype was observed at least ten times. The V call is TRBV7-2, the J call TRBJ2-1; 11 bases agree with TRBD2. The CDR3 is made up of 15 amino acids. Per germline, CDR1 SGHTA and CDR2 FQGNSA. V lost 5 bases, J lost 8 bases, and 8 bases stayed unmatched. CDR3 loop: CASSRTSGSGDEQFF. CDR3 coding DNA: TGTGCCAGCAGCCGTACTAGCGGGAGTGGCGATGAGCAGTTCTTC. Full variable domain (missing parts from reference TRBV7-2 and TRBJ2-1): GAGVSQSPSNKVTEKGKDVELRCDPISGHTALYWYRQSLGQGLEFLIYFQGNSAPDKSGLPSDRFSAERTGGSVSTLTIQRTQQEDSAVYLCASSRTSGSGDEQFFGPGTRLTVL.

In this sample, this clonotype turned up a few times. The chain couples TRBV9 to TRBJ2-5; 11 bases line up with TRBD2. Losses at the gene ends were 0 bases for V and 1 base for J; bases not matched to a gene: 8. This CDR3 is built from 18 residues. Per the germline V gene, CDR1 is SGDLS and CDR2 is YYNGEE. CDR3 amino acids: CASSVDASGRWGQETQYF. The CDR3 DNA follows: TGTGCCAGCAGCGTAGACGCTAGCGGGAGGTGGGGCCAAGAGACCCAGTACTTC.

This chain connects TRBV28 to TRBJ2-7; D call uncertain. V was trimmed by 7 bases and J by 0 bases, leaving 16 bases between them. Germline V gives CDR1 MDHEN, CDR2 SYDVKM. The CDR3 consists of 15 residues. The CDR3 sequence is CASTNTRSLSYEQYF. As DNA, the CDR3 is TGTGCCAGCACCAACACGAGGAGTCTCTCCTACGAGCAGTACTTC. The variable domain in full, completed from reference TRBV28 and TRBJ2-7, reads DVKVTQSSRYLVKRTGEKVFLECVQDMDHENMFWYRQDPGLGLRLIYFSYDVKMKEKGDIPEGYSVSREKKERFSLILESASTNQTSMYLCASTNTRSLSYEQYFGPGTRLTVT.

The chain combines TRBV5-5 with TRBJ2-3; tentatively, D is TRBD2 (5 bases). The V and J ends lost 4 bases and 2 bases respectively, with 11 bases between them. The CDR3 is made up of 14 amino acids. Looked up from germline, CDR1 is SGHKS and CDR2 is YYEKEE (reference sequence). The CDR3 DNA follows: TGTGCCAGCAGCCCCCCGCGGGCCACAGATACGCAGTATTTT. It encodes CASSPPRATDTQYF.

The chain uses TRBV20-1 and TRBJ2-6, with 11 bases lining up with TRBD2. The CDR3 totals 16 residues. CDR1 is DFQATT and CDR2 is SNEGSKA in the germline V gene (reference sequence). J lost 3 bases, V lost 6 bases, and 7 bases had no gene match. In nucleotides, the CDR3 is TGCAGTGCGTATACTAGCGGGAGAGATGGGGCCAACGTCCTGACTTTC. This codes for CSAYTSGRDGANVLTF.